What follows is one T cell receptor (beta chain) and its context. Antigen: not known. The data originate from a study of type 1 regulatory T cells. Study-level information: T-allo10 is an in vitro-generated, Tr1-enriched CD4 T cell product specific for alloantigen.

TCRdb fed the reads into MiXCR, producing one record per CDR3 protein. Of some 60,000 distinct CDR3 sequences in the sample, 62% are singletons; the top ten hold about 2%. Findings and limits, study-wide: Type 1 regulatory T cells had a more restricted TCR repertoire than non-type 1 regulatory T cells.

The CDR3 totals 15 residues. Per the germline V gene, CDR1 is MNHEY and CDR2 is SMNVEV (reference sequence). V was trimmed by 7 bases and J by 5 bases, leaving 15 bases between them. The source is a human donor in good health. The rearrangement joins TRBV27 to TRBJ1-6; D is possibly TRBD1 (5 bases). Sequenced material: cultured non-Tr1 T cells, either the whole culture or a sorted T cell fraction (not recorded which). Here the CDR3 reads CASMNGPDNNSPLHF. In nucleotides, the CDR3 is TGTGCCAGCATGAACGGGCCGGACAATAATTCACCCCTCCACTTT.